This T cell receptor beta chain was sequenced during a study of shared clonotypes between healthy human individuals (TCRdb year 2020). Some background on the complete study: The cohort included a few men and a couple of women between 18 and 49 years of age. For each donor, CD4 naive and CD4 memory were each given three plates, CD8 naive was given two plates, and CD8 memory was given one plate. Blood TCR repertoires of roughly five healthy adults were deeply sequenced to estimate repertoire size and the extent of clonotype sharing between individuals. Different laboratories and diverse techniques were used to prepare libraries and sequence TCR repertoires, to increase sequencing depth and limit assay-specific biases. Leukapheresis yielded between about 0.8 and 8.9 billion PBMCs per donor. What the study reported, not specific to this receptor: Clonotypes shared by all four sorted-subset donors showed higher generation probabilities than non-shared clonotypes. Only blood was sampled, and tissue TCR repertoires likely differ from those in blood. Incomplete sequencing was indicated by rarefaction of sorted-subset datasets, despite the large sequencing depth. The genetic and exposure-history diversity represented was limited by the small number of donors. Pairwise subsampling led to the expectation that sequencing depth would affect the degree of clonotype sharing among donors. When four donors were compared, the shared fraction of clonotypes was about 5.2% for naive CD4, more than 3% for naive CD8, 2.3% for memory CD4, and roughly 0.4% for memory CD8. Naive subsets generally had larger estimated clonotype richness than memory subsets.

Healthy HIV-negative adults with no recently reported acute infections or vaccinations were included as donors. All donors were Caucasian adults living in Nashville, Tennessee, USA. CD4+ T cells were enriched by magnetic negative selection, after which naive cells were positively selected on CD45RA and the negative fraction was taken as the memory subset. Blood was obtained by leukapheresis, after which PBMCs were separated by Ficoll-Histopaque density gradient centrifugation and cryopreserved in liquid nitrogen vapor phase. Analytical flow cytometry was used to check the purity and quantity of each magnetically sorted T cell population. From each sorted fraction, genomic DNA was isolated and quantified by UV absorbance on a Nanodrop 2000c. Ends trimmed: V by 5 bases, J by 8 bases; bases unmatched to a gene: 3. According to the germline V gene, CDR1 reads SQVTM and CDR2 reads ANQGSEA. The CDR3 holds 12 amino acids from the cysteine to the phenylalanine. The read is trimmed to its CDR3 DNA, 36 bases read in frame from base 1.

On this clone itself: This clone's antigen is unknown. Within one base of it there is no much larger clone, and no base qualities were kept.

Using the deep immunoSEQ assay, multiplex PCR amplified TCR CDR3 regions from genomic DNA. Extracted genomic DNA from each cell subset was distributed evenly across all wells of several immunoSEQ 96-well plates, and each plate was treated as a replicate. For sorted subsets, around 200 ng genomic DNA, equal to about 30,000 T cell genomes, was loaded into each replicate PCR. Purified libraries were measured with a Qubit 3.0 fluorometer, size-checked on a Bioanalyzer 2100, and measured again with the KAPA Library Quantification kit. Every immunoSEQ 96-well plate was sequenced on a separate single-read 150-cycle Illumina NextSeq 550 flow cell. Processing in the source paper ran as follows. The immunoSEQ output contained only junctional sequences without quality scores, so filtering could not match that applied to full-length reads. To assign V/J genes and CDR3, sequences were annotated using PyIR, a Python wrapper for IgBLAST v1.9, with IMGT germline references. Any read was removed if the V/J assignment was weak (E-value above 1e-6), the CDR3 was missing, or the read contained stop codons, out-of-frame junctions, or ambiguous translated residues. V3J clonotypes were defined by identical inferred V gene, J gene, and CDR3 amino acid sequence. To compute the percentage overlap between repertoires, the number of shared unique clonotypes was divided by the size of the smaller repertoire. Richness of each repertoire was evaluated using RTK rarefaction, the Chao1 estimator, and Recon v2.1 estimates of unobserved clonotypes. OLGA was used to compute generation probabilities for all TCRbeta clonotypes that the gDNA method yielded from a handful of donors. What TCRdb holds here is the immuneACCESS table cut down to in-frame rearrangements. Part of the clones is not present; checked against another copy, under half of the missing clones reflect an unresolved V gene, and the others are unexplained. For V, J and clone size, that table is used; D and trimming come from the DNA. Here the sample has about 2.3 million clones; 80% to 95% occur a single time. Of the sample, 0.3% to 0.4% falls within the top ten clones.

This clonotype was sampled from a young man in good health. Some clones in this sample may be carry-over from other donors' samples. What was sequenced was naive CD4+ T cells from PBMCs. In light of the paper, this sample's cell subset or site label describes: CD45RA+ positively selected. Recombination connected TRBV29-1 to TRBJ1-4; 9 junctional bases match TRBD1. The CDR3 region reads CSVSGQGEKLFF. The base sequence is TGCAGCGTTAGCGGACAGGGGGAAAAACTGTTTTTT.